The 29 T cell receptor beta chains listed next were all sequenced from one sample in a study of blood T cell repertoires in COVID-19. Sequenced by immunoSEQ multiplex PCR; TCRdb stores in-frame clones only, minus some. The profile covers approximately 4,000 clones, with roughly 90% appearing a single time and 5% to 6.5% taken by the ten largest. Sequences were obtained from peripheral blood. The receptors here all came from a woman between 65 and 79 years old with active COVID-19.

This clone was recorded once. The chain combines TRBV5-6 with TRBJ1-5, with D unresolved. The CDR3 totals 14 residues. The germline V and J ends were trimmed by 0 bases and 3 bases, with 7 bases remaining between them. Germline assignment: CDR1 SGHDT and CDR2 YYEEEE. The CDR3 nucleotides are TGTGCCAGCAGCTTGGGAGGATTCAATCAGCCCCAGCATTTT. Its protein product is CASSLGGFNQPQHF.

The rearrangement joins TRBV5-1 to TRBJ2-4; tentatively, D is TRBD2 (5 bases). In germline, CDR1 is SGHRS, CDR2 YFSETQ. The V end lost 3 bases, the J end lost 1 base, and 11 bases lay between the germline ends. This CDR3 spans 15 amino acids. The CDR3 region is CASSSQPGAKNIQYF. In DNA form, the CDR3 reads TGCGCCAGCAGCTCCCAGCCGGGGGCCAAAAACATTCAGTACTTC.

CDR3 residues: CASSRGLAGGPRQETQYF. The CDR3 DNA is TGCGCCAGCAGCCGAGGACTAGCGGGGGGGCCGAGGCAAGAGACCCAGTACTTC. V and J are TRBV4-3 and TRBJ2-5; TRBD2 agrees at 15 bases. CDR1 is LGHNA and CDR2 is YSLEER in the germline V gene. J gave up 2 bases and V 4 bases, and 8 bases lay outside the gene matches. The CDR3 totals 18 residues.

The J gene is TRBJ1-6, the V gene TRBV30; maybe TRBD1 (6 bases). This CDR3 contains 14 residues. Germline lookup yields CDR1 GTSNPN and CDR2 SVGIG (reference sequence). V dropped 0 bases and J dropped 7 bases, with 10 bases sitting between them. The CDR3 DNA reads as TGTGCCTGGAGTGTAGGAGGACAGAATTCACCCCTCCACTTT. This codes for CAWSVGGQNSPLHF.

The V gene is TRBV7-9, the J gene TRBJ1-6; D not certain. The germline CDR1 and CDR2 sequences are SEHNR and FQNEAQ (reference sequence). The CDR3 is 14 residues long. Trimming left V 3 bases short and J 5 bases short, with 8 bases between. CDR3 DNA: TGTGCCAGCAGCTTTTCCGGGGATAATTCACCCCTCCACTTT. It encodes CASSFSGDNSPLHF.

The chain combines TRBV7-2 with TRBJ2-1, with 7 bases identical to TRBD2. Germline values: CDR1 SGHTA, CDR2 FQGNSA. After removal of 5 bases from V and 8 bases from J, the junction contained 6 bases not matched to a gene. The CDR3 has 13 amino acids. The CDR3 loop reads CASSPQRGDEQFF. CDR3 nucleotides: TGTGCCAGCAGCCCCCAGCGGGGTGATGAGCAGTTCTTC. The variable domain in full, completed from reference TRBV7-2 and TRBJ2-1, reads GAGVSQSPSNKVTEKGKDVELRCDPISGHTALYWYRQSLGQGLEFLIYFQGNSAPDKSGLPSDRFSAERTGGSVSTLTIQRTQQEDSAVYLCASSPQRGDEQFFGPGTRLTVL.

The chain carries TRBV6-6 and TRBJ2-2; perhaps TRBD1 as D (5 bases). CDR3 length: 14 amino acids. The V gene's germline CDR1 is MNHNY and CDR2 SVGAGI (reference sequence). Trimming shortened V by 6 bases and J by 1 base, and 9 bases separated the two germline ends. The CDR3 sequence is CASRRQRNTGELFF. DNA for the CDR3: TGTGCCAGCAGAAGACAGAGGAACACCGGGGAGCTGTTTTTT.

As DNA, the CDR3 is TGTGCCAGCAGATATACAGGGTGGGACAATGAGCAGTTCTTC. Translation: CASRYTGWDNEQFF. The V call is TRBV7-8, the J call TRBJ2-1; the D gene is possibly TRBD1 (6 bases). The germline V gene has CDR1 SGHVS and CDR2 FQNEAQ. V was clipped by 6 bases and J by 5 bases, with 14 bases between them. The length of the CDR3 is 14 residues. Full variable domain (remainder filled in from reference TRBV7-8 and TRBJ2-1): GAGVSQSPRYKVAKRGQDVALRCDPISGHVSLFWYQQALGQGPEFLTYFQNEAQLDKSGLPSDRFFAERPEGSVSTLKIQRTQQEDSAVYLCASRYTGWDNEQFFGPGTRLTVL.

The chain has TRBV4-1 and TRBJ2-5; no definite D call. CDR1 and CDR2 from the germline V gene are MGHRA and YSYEKL. Trimming cost V 4 bases and J 5 bases, with 11 bases left between them. The CDR3 loop spans 13 amino acids. The CDR3 region is CASSPRAGETQYF. The CDR3 bases are TGCGCCAGCAGCCCGAGAGCCGGGGAGACCCAGTACTTC.

This chain uses TRBV9 with TRBJ1-2, with 7 positions matching TRBD1. Trimming took 4 bases from V and 2 from J; bases not matched to a gene: 11. The CDR3 totals 16 residues. CDR1 is SGDLS and CDR2 is YYNGEE in the germline V gene. The CDR3, as DNA: TGTGCCAGCAGCATCAGCGACAGGGCCAGCAACTATGGCTACACCTTC. Translated: CASSISDRASNYGYTF.

The CDR3 protein is CASSQREITEAFF. The CDR3 bases are TGCGCCAGCAGCCAGAGGGAGATCACTGAAGCTTTCTTT. The chain recombines TRBV4-1 with TRBJ1-1, with D hard to call. Trimming pared 3 bases from V and 4 bases from J, leaving 9 bases between. The CDR3 contains 13 residues. Germline V gene data show CDR1 as MGHRA and CDR2 as YSYEKL.

The CDR3 region is CASTTGDTQYF. CDR3 bases: TGTGCCAGCACCACAGGGGACACGCAGTATTTT. The chain couples TRBV12-3 or TRBV12-4 to TRBJ2-3; the match to TRBD1 covers 7 bases. The junction had 4 bases not matched to a gene; V was cut back by 7 bases and J by 9 bases. CDR3 length: 11 residues.

The chain carries TRBV2 and TRBJ1-2; D not resolved. V lost 6 bases to trimming and J lost 7 bases, with 15 bases between them. CDR3 length equals 13 residues. Germline CDR1 is SNHLY and CDR2 is FYNNEI. The CDR3 DNA reads TGTGCCAGCAGGAACCTGTTCCTATCTGGCTACACCTTC. This codes for CASRNLFLSGYTF.

The V and J genes are TRBV12-3 or TRBV12-4 and TRBJ1-1; D is perhaps TRBD1 (5 bases). Trimming shortened V by 3 bases and J by 7 bases, and 12 bases separated the two germline ends. This CDR3 is built from 13 residues. CDR3 coding DNA: TGTGCCAGCAGTTTCGGCAGGGCAGTTGAAGCTTTCTTT. Translating gives CASSFGRAVEAFF.

The chain combines TRBV5-1 with TRBJ1-1; 7 positions agree with TRBD1. The CDR3 covers 14 residues. V shed 4 bases, J shed 1 base, and the junction held 4 bases outside the gene matches. The V gene's germline CDR1 is SGHRS and CDR2 YFSETQ. The CDR3 DNA reads TGCGCCAGCAGCCGCGGACAGGCGAACACTGAAGCTTTCTTT. Translated, it gives CASSRGQANTEAFF.

This rearrangement joins TRBV23-1 to TRBJ1-2; D is ambiguous. TRBV23-1 is annotated as an ORF whose role is uncertain. V dropped 2 bases and J dropped 1 base, with 11 bases sitting between them. This CDR3 contains 15 residues. CDR3 sequence reads: CASSQLVRHNYGYTF. The DNA for the CDR3 is TGCGCCAGCAGTCAACTAGTTCGTCATAACTATGGCTACACCTTC.

The chain is built from TRBV7-2 and TRBJ1-2; the D is unclear. V was shortened by 4 bases and J by 7 bases, with 13 bases between the two germline ends. Germline V gene data show CDR1 as SGHTA and CDR2 as FQGNSA. The CDR3 extends over 13 amino acids. In nucleotides, the CDR3 is TGTGCCAGCAGCTCTCCGGTCGGGTCTGGCTACACCTTC. It yields the protein CASSSPVGSGYTF.

The chain links TRBV6-5 to TRBJ2-2, with D uncertain. Germline V lookup: CDR1 MNHEY, CDR2 SVGAGI. This CDR3 is 15 amino acids long. Trimming took 3 bases from V and 0 from J, leaving 8 bases between them. In nucleotides, the CDR3 is TGTGCCAGCAGTTATGGCAATACGAACACCGGGGAGCTGTTTTTT. Its protein product is CASSYGNTNTGELFF.

The chain combines TRBV5-4 with TRBJ2-3, with TRBD2 matching over 11 bases. The CDR3 length is 16 residues. The germline CDR1 and CDR2 sequences are SGHNT and YYREEE (reference sequence). The trim removed 1 base at V and 13 bases at J, leaving 14 bases unmatched. This CDR3 is CASSLNSGGAPTKKYF. CDR3 nucleotide sequence: TGTGCCAGCAGCTTGAATAGCGGGGGGGCCCCTACAAAGAAGTATTTT.

J is TRBJ1-1 and V is TRBV4-2, with a possible D match to TRBD1 (5 bases). Between the trimmed V and J ends, which lost 1 base and 6 bases, there was a span of 12 bases. The CDR3 loop spans 14 amino acids. The V gene's germline CDR1 is LGHNA and CDR2 YNFKEQ. CDR3 protein: CASSQGGEGSEAFF. The CDR3 nucleotides read TGTGCCAGCAGCCAAGGAGGGGAGGGATCTGAAGCTTTCTTT.

V usage is TRBV25-1 and J usage is TRBJ2-1; 12 bases line up with TRBD1. CDR1 and CDR2 (germline): MGHDK, SYGVNS. J gave up 8 bases and V 1 base, and 9 bases lay outside the gene matches. The CDR3 sequence is 17 residues long. The CDR3 protein is CASSESAGTGGSDEQFF. CDR3 nucleotide sequence: TGTGCCAGCAGTGAATCTGCCGGGACAGGGGGCTCGGATGAGCAGTTCTTC.

The rearrangement links TRBV9 to TRBJ1-1, with 7 positions matching TRBD1. The junction had 7 bases not matched to a gene; V was cut back by 4 bases and J by 4 bases. The CDR3 contains 14 residues. Germline lookup yields CDR1 SGDLS and CDR2 YYNGEE. CDR3 in amino acids: CASSQTGQGTEAFF. Written as DNA, the CDR3 is TGTGCCAGCAGCCAGACAGGGCAGGGCACTGAAGCTTTCTTT. Looking up the rest from reference TRBV9 and TRBJ1-1 gives the full variable domain: DSGVTQTPKHLITATGQRVTLRCSPRSGDLSVYWYQQSLDQGLQFLIQYYNGEERAKGNILERFSAQQFPDLHSELNLSSLELGDSALYFCASSQTGQGTEAFFGQGTRLTVV.

The V call is TRBV5-1, the J call TRBJ1-6; TRBD1 is a possible D gene (5 bases). The germline V and J ends were trimmed by 0 bases and 3 bases, with 10 bases remaining between them. Germline V CDR1 and CDR2: SGHRS, YFSETQ. The CDR3 spans 16 residues. CDR3 nucleotide sequence: TGCGCCAGCAGCTTGGCAGGGTTGGTCTATAATTCACCCCTCCACTTT. Encoded protein: CASSLAGLVYNSPLHF.

This clone was seen only a few times. The chain uses TRBV7-9 and TRBJ1-6; perhaps TRBD1 as D (6 bases). V lost 6 bases and J lost 8, with 17 bases in between. The CDR3 is 15 residues long. Germline CDR1 SEHNR, CDR2 FQNEAQ (reference sequence). CDR3 DNA: TGTGCCAGCAGTCCCGGTACAGGGATGGATTCACCCCTCCACTTT. Protein product: CASSPGTGMDSPLHF.

This clone has a handful of counts. The chain has TRBV7-3 and TRBJ2-7; 7 bases map to TRBD1. The CDR3 consists of 13 residues. With V trimmed by 3 bases and J by 2 bases, 1 base remained unmatched. Germline V gives CDR1 SGHTA, CDR2 FQGTGA. The CDR3 region has the DNA TGTGCCAGCAGCTTTCAGGGGGCCTACGAGCAGTACTTC. Encoded protein: CASSFQGAYEQYF.

This clone was recorded only once. This rearrangement joins TRBV7-8 to TRBJ1-1, with D perhaps TRBD1 (5 bases). Per the germline V gene, CDR1 is SGHVS and CDR2 is FQNEAQ. The V end lost 4 bases, the J end lost 1 base, and 16 bases lay between the germline ends. CDR3 size: 16 residues. The DNA of the CDR3 is TGTGCCAGCAGCTCCCGGTCCGCAGGGCGGAACACTGAAGCTTTCTTT. Residues: CASSSRSAGRNTEAFF.

In its sample, this clone was seen a few times. This chain uses TRBV5-1 with TRBJ2-7, with a tentative D call TRBD2 (6 bases). Trimming removed 3 bases from V and 2 bases from J, with 21 bases in between. Germline V gene lookup returns CDR1 SGHRS and CDR2 YFSETQ. The CDR3 has 17 amino acids. In DNA form, the CDR3 reads TGCGCCAGCAGCTCCAGACGCGGGACCCCTAGGGCCTACGAGCAGTACTTC. This codes for CASSSRRGTPRAYEQYF.

The chain uses TRBV6-2 or TRBV6-3 and TRBJ1-1; TRBD1 is a possible D gene (6 bases). Germline values: CDR1 MNHEY, CDR2 SVGEGT. V lost 5 bases to trimming and J lost 9 bases, with 19 bases between them. CDR3 length: 14 residues. CDR3 DNA sequence: TGTGCCAGCAGTCTTCCCCCGGCCAGGGGCAAAGCTTTCTTT. Amino acid sequence: CASSLPPARGKAFF.

The chain uses TRBV6-5 and TRBJ2-1; TRBD1 agrees at 9 bases. Germline CDR1 MNHEY, CDR2 SVGAGI. The CDR3 totals 14 residues. V was clipped by 5 bases and J by 3 bases; unmatched bases: 2. CDR3 nucleotide sequence: TGTGCCAGCAGTCCGGGACAGGGCTACAATGAGCAGTTCTTC. It is translated as CASSPGQGYNEQFF.